The 8 T cell receptor beta chains listed next were all sequenced from one sample in a study of cytomegalovirus exposure and HLA in healthy donors. The PCR made use of 60 Vbeta and 13 Jbeta primers. Measured with immunoSEQ multiplex PCR; TCRdb has only the in-frame clones, and not every one. The specimen's table records about 160,000 clones. Sequenced material: PBMCs. Receptors originate from a woman in her sixties or seventies in good health and CMV-seronegative.

CDR3: CASSLRGPKGTEAFF. The CDR3 nucleotides are TGTGCCAGCAGTTTAAGGGGGCCTAAGGGCACTGAAGCTTTCTTT. V gene TRBV27 combines with J gene TRBJ1-1; the match to TRBD1 covers 7 bases. This CDR3 has 15 residues. Trimming removed 2 bases from V and 4 bases from J; junction bases left unmatched: 7. Germline CDR1 is MNHEY and CDR2 is SMNVEV (reference sequence).

The V and J genes are TRBV6-6 and TRBJ2-5; 7 positions match TRBD2. Germline trimming cut 5 bases from V and 3 bases from J; bases unmatched to any gene: 6. This CDR3 has 14 amino acids. Looked up from germline, CDR1 is MNHNY and CDR2 is SVGAGI (reference sequence). The CDR3 loop reads CASSPPGGKETQYF. The CDR3, as DNA: TGTGCCAGCAGTCCCCCGGGGGGAAAAGAGACCCAGTACTTC.

This chain links TRBV2 with TRBJ2-2; maybe TRBD1 (6 bases). Between the trimmed V and J ends, which lost 6 bases and 4 bases, there was a span of 9 bases. The CDR3 covers 13 residues. Germline-derived CDR1 and CDR2 are SNHLY and FYNNEI. CDR3 amino acids: CASRAGVTGELFF. The CDR3, as DNA: TGTGCCAGCAGGGCAGGGGTCACCGGGGAGCTGTTTTTT.

This chain connects TRBV5-6 to TRBJ2-5; 10 bases fit TRBD2. The J call could be wrong; TRBJ2-7 is a better fit for the DNA end. CDR3 length: 15 residues. Germline assignment: CDR1 SGHDT and CDR2 YYEEEE. The CDR3 sequence: CASSLVIAGGYEQYF. Written as DNA, the CDR3 is TGTGCCAGCAGCTTAGTTATAGCGGGGGGCTACGAGCAGTACTTC.

CDR3 amino acids: CASKGQGDRQPQHF. In DNA, the CDR3 is TGTGCCAGCAAAGGACAGGGAGACCGACAGCCCCAGCATTTT. This chain links TRBV2 with TRBJ1-5, with 8 positions matching TRBD1. CDR3 length: 14 amino acids. The ends lost 7 bases at V and 7 bases at J; junction bases unmatched: 9. Per the germline V gene, CDR1 is SNHLY and CDR2 is FYNNEI.

V gene TRBV19 combines with J gene TRBJ1-1; TRBD1 matches at 7 bases. Per the germline V gene, CDR1 is LNHDA and CDR2 is SQIVND (reference sequence). J was trimmed by 0 bases and V by 6 bases; bases with no gene match: 4. CDR3 length: 14 residues. Written as DNA, the CDR3 is TGTGCCAGTAGCACGGGACAGCTGAACACTGAAGCTTTCTTT. As protein: CASSTGQLNTEAFF.

The chain links TRBV5-1 to TRBJ2-1; 14 bases match TRBD2. After removal of 0 bases from V and 8 bases from J, the junction contained 10 bases not matched to a gene. Germline assignment: CDR1 SGHRS and CDR2 YFSETQ. This CDR3 has 18 amino acids. The chain's CDR3 is CASSLGAPGLAGVDEQFF. CDR3 in DNA: TGCGCCAGCAGCTTGGGGGCTCCGGGACTAGCGGGGGTCGATGAGCAGTTCTTC. Supplemented by reference TRBV5-1 and TRBJ2-1, the full variable domain reads KAGVTQTPRYLIKTRGQQVTLSCSPISGHRSVSWYQQTPGQGLQFLFEYFSETQRNKGNFPGRFSGRQFSNSRSEMNVSTLELGDSALYLCASSLGAPGLAGVDEQFFGPGTRLTVL.

The chain uses TRBV5-4 and TRBJ2-1; 12 bases line up with TRBD1. J lost 6 bases, V lost 3 bases, and 4 bases had no gene match. Germline V CDR1 and CDR2: SGHNT, YYREEE (reference sequence). The CDR3 sequence is 15 residues long. In DNA form, the CDR3 reads TGTGCCAGCAGCTCGGGACAGGGGGCGATCAATGAGCAGTTCTTC. Amino acid sequence: CASSSGQGAINEQFF.